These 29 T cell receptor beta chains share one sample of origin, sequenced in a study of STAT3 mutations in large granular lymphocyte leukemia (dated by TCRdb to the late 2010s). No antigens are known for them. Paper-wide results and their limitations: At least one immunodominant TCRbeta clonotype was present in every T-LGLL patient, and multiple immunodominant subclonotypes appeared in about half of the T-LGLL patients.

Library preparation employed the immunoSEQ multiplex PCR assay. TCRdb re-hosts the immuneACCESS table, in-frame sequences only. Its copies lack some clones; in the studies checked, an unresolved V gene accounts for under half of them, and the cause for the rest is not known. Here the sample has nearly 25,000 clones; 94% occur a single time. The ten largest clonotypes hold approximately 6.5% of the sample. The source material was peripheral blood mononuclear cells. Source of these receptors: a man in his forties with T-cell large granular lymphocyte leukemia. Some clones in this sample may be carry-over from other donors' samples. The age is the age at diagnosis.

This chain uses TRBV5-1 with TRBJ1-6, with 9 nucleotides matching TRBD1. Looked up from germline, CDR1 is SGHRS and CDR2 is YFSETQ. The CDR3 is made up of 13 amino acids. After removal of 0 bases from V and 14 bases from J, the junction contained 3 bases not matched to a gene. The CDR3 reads CASSLGGQGTLHF. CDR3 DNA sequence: TGCGCCAGCAGCTTGGGGGGACAGGGCACCCTCCACTTT.

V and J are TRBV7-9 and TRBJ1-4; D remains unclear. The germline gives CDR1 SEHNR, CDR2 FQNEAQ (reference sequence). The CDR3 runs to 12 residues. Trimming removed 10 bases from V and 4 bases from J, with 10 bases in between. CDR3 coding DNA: TGTGCCACCCAGAGCTTTAATGAAAAACTGTTTTTT. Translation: CATQSFNEKLFF.

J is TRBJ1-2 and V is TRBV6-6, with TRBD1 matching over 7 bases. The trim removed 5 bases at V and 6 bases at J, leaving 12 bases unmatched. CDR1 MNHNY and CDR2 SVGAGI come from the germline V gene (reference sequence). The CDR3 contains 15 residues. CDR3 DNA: TGTGCCAGCAGTCGACCCGATGGGACAGAGCATGGCTACACCTTC. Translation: CASSRPDGTEHGYTF.

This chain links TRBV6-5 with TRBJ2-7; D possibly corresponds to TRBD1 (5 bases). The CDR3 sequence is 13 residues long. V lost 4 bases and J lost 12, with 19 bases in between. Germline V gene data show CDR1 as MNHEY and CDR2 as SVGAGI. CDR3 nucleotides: TGTGCCAGCAGTTCCCACACCAGGGAAAGTATGTACTTC. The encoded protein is CASSSHTRESMYF.

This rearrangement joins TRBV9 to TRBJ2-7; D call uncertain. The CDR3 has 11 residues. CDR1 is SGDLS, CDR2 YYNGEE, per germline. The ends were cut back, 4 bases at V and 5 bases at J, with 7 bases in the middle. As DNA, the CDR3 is TGTGCCAGCAGCTTAAATGACGAGCAGTACTTC. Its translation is CASSLNDEQYF.

The CDR3 loop reads CASSPQRQGSYNEQFF. Written as DNA, the CDR3 is TGCGCCAGCAGCCCGCAAAGACAGGGCTCCTACAATGAGCAGTTCTTC. The J gene is TRBJ2-1, the V gene TRBV5-1; 7 nucleotides line up with TRBD1. Unmatched junction bases numbered 7, after V lost 4 bases and J lost 0 bases. Germline CDR1 and CDR2: SGHRS and YFSETQ. This CDR3 spans 16 amino acids.

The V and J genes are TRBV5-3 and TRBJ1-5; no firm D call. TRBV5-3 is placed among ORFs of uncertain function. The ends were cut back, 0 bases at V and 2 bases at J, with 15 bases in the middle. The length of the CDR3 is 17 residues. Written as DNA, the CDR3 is TGTGCCAGAAGCTTGGCCCCCGTGCAGAGCCGCAATCAGCCCCAGCATTTT. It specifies CARSLAPVQSRNQPQHF.

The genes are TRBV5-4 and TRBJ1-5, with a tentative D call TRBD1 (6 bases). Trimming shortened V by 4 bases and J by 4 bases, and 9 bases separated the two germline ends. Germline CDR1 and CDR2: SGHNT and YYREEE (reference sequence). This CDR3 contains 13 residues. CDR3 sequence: CASSIGQNQPQHF. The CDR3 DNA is TGTGCCAGCAGCATCGGACAGAATCAGCCCCAGCATTTT. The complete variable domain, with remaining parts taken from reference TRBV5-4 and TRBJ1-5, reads ETGVTQSPTHLIKTRGQQVTLRCSSQSGHNTVSWYQQALGQGPQFIFQYYREEENGRGNFPPRFSGLQFPNYSSELNVNALELDDSALYLCASSIGQNQPQHFGDGTRLSIL.

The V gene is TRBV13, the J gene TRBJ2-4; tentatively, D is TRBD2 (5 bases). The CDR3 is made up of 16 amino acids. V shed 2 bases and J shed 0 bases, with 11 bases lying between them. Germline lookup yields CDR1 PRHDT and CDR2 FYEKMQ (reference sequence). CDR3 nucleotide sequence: TGTGCCAGCAGCTTATACCAGGAGGTAGCCAAAAACATTCAGTACTTC. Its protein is CASSLYQEVAKNIQYF.

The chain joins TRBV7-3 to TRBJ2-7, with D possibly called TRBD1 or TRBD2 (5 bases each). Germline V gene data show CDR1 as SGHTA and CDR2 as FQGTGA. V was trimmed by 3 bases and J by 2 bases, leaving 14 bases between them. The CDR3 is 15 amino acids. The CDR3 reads CASSFASGATYEQYF. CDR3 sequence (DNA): TGTGCCAGCAGCTTTGCCTCCGGGGCCACCTACGAGCAGTACTTC.

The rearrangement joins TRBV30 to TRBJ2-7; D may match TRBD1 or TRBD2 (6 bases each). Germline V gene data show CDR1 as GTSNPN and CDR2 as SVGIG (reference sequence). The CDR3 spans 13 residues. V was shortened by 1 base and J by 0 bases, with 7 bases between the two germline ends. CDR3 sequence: CAWSEGGSYEQYF. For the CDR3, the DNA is TGTGCCTGGAGTGAGGGGGGCTCCTACGAGCAGTACTTC.

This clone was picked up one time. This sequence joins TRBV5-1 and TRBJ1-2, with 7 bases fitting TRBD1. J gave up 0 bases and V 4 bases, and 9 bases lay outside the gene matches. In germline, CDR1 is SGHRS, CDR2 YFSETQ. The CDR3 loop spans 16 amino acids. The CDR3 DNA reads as TGCGCCAGCAGCGCCGGGACAGCCCCTTCTAACTATGGCTACACCTTC. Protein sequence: CASSAGTAPSNYGYTF.

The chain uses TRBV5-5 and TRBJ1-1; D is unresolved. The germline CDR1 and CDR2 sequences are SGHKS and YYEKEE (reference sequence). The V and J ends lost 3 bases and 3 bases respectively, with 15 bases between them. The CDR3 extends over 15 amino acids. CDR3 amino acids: CASSSMPTDYTEAFF. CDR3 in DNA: TGTGCCAGCAGCTCCATGCCCACAGATTACACTGAAGCTTTCTTT. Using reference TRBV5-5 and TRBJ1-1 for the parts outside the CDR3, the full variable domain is DAGVTQSPTHLIKTRGQQVTLRCSPISGHKSVSWYQQVLGQGPQFIFQYYEKEERGRGNFPDRFSARQFPNYSSELNVNALLLGDSALYLCASSSMPTDYTEAFFGQGTRLTVV.

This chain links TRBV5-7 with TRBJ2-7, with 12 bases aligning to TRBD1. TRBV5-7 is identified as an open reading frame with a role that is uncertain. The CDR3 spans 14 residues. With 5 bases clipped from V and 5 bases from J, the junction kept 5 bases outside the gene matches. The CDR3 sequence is CASRGTGGGDEQYF. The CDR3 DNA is TGTGCCAGCAGGGGGACAGGGGGCGGCGACGAGCAGTACTTC.

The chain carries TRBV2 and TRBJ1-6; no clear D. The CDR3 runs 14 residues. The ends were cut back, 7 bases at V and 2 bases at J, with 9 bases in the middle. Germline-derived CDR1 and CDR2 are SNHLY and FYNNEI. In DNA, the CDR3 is TGTGCCAGCATGGGTCAGACCTATAATTCACCCCTCCACTTT. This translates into CASMGQTYNSPLHF.

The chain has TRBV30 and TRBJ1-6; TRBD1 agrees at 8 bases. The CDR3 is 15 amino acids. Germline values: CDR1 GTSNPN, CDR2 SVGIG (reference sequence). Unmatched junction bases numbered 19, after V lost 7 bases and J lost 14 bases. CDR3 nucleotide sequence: TGTGCCTTCCAGACCGGGACAGGTCTTGGAGGGACCCTCCACTTT. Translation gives CAFQTGTGLGGTLHF.

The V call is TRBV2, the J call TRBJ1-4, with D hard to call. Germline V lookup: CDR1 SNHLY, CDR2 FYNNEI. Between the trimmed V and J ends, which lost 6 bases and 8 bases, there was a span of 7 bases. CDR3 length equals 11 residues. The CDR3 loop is CASSQREKLFF. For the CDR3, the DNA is TGTGCCAGCAGCCAGAGGGAAAAACTGTTTTTT.

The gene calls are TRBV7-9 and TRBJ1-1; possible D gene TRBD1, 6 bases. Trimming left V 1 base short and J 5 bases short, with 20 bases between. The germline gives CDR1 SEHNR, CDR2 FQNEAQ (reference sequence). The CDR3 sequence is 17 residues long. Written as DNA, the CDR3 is TGTGCCAGCAGCTTAGATCCCGGACAGATCATAATGACTGAAGCTTTCTTT. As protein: CASSLDPGQIIMTEAFF.

CDR3 loop: CASKGNGEETQYF. For the CDR3, the DNA is TGTGCCAGTAAGGGGAATGGGGAAGAGACCCAGTACTTC. This chain uses TRBV19 with TRBJ2-5; the D gene is possibly TRBD1 (5 bases). Germline CDR1 LNHDA, CDR2 SQIVND (reference sequence). The CDR3 runs to 13 residues. The V gene lost 7 bases and the J gene lost 3 bases, with 12 bases spanning the gap.

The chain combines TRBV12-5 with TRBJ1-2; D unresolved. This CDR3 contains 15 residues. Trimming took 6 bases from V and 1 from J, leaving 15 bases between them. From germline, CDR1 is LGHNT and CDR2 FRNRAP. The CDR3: CASGPEGWFNYGYTF. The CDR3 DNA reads TGTGCTAGTGGCCCGGAAGGATGGTTTAACTATGGCTACACCTTC.

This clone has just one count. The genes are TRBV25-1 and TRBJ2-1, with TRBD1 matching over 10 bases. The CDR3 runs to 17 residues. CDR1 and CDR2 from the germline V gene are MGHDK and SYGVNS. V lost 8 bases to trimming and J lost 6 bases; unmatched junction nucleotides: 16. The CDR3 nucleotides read TGTGCCAGCGGCAGTGTGGCCGGGACAGGGGCGAGCAATGAGCAGTTCTTC. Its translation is CASGSVAGTGASNEQFF.

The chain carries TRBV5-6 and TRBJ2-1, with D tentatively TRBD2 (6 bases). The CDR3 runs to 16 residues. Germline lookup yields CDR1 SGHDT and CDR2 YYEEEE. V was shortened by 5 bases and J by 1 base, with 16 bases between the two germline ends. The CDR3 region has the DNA TGTGCCAGCAGACTGGCCGCGACTAGGTCCTACAATGAGCAGTTCTTC. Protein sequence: CASRLAATRSYNEQFF.

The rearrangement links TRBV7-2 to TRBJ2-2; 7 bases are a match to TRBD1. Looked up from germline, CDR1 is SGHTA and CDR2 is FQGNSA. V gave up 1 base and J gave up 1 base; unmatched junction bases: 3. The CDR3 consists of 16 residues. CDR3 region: CASSLGAGGNTGELFF. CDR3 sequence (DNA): TGTGCCAGCAGCTTAGGGGCAGGGGGGAACACCGGGGAGCTGTTTTTT. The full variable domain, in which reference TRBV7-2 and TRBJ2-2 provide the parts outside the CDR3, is GAGVSQSPSNKVTEKGKDVELRCDPISGHTALYWYRQSLGQGLEFLIYFQGNSAPDKSGLPSDRFSAERTGGSVSTLTIQRTQQEDSAVYLCASSLGAGGNTGELFFGEGSRLTVL.

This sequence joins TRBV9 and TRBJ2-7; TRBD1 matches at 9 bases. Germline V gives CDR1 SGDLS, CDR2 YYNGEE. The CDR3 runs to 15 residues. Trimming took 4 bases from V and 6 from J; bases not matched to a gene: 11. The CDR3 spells CASSPGPGTGSEQYF. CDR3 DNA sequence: TGTGCCAGCAGCCCCGGTCCCGGGACAGGGTCCGAGCAGTACTTC.

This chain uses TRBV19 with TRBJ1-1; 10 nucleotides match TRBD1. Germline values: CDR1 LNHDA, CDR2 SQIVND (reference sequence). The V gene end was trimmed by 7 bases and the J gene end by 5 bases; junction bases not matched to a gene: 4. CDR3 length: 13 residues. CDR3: CASTPGQGTEAFF. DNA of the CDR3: TGTGCCAGTACCCCGGGACAGGGGACTGAAGCTTTCTTT.

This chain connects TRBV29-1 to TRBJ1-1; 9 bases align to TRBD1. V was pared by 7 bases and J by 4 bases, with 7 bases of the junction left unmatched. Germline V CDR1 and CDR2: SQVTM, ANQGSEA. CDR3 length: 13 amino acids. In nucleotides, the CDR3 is TGCAGCGCTGTGGGACAGGGCTTCACTGAAGCTTTCTTT. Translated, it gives CSAVGQGFTEAFF.

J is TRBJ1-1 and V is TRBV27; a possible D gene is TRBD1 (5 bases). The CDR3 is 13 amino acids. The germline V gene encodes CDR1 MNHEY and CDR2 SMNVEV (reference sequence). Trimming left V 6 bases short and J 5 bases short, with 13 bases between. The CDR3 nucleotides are TGTGCCAGCAGCCCAGGGTGGGATACTGAAGCTTTCTTT. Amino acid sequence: CASSPGWDTEAFF.

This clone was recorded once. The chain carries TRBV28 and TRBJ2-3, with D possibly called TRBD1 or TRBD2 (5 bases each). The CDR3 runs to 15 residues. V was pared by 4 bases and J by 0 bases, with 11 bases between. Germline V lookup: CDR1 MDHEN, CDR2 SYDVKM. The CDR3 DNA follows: TGTGCCAGCAGTTACGCCCGGGACAGCACAGATACGCAGTATTTT. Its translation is CASSYARDSTDTQYF.

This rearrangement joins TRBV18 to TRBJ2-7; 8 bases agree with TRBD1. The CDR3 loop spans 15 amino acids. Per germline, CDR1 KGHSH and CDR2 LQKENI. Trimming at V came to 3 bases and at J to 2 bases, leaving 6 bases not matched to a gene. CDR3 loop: CASSPGQGGTYEQYF. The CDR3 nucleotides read TGTGCCAGCTCACCCGGACAGGGTGGTACCTACGAGCAGTACTTC. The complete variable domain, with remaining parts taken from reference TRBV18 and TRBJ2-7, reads NAGVMQNPRHLVRRRGQEARLRCSPMKGHSHVYWYRQLPEEGLKFMVYLQKENIIDESGMPKERFSAEFPKEGPSILRIQQVVRGDSAAYFCASSPGQGGTYEQYFGPGTRLTVT.